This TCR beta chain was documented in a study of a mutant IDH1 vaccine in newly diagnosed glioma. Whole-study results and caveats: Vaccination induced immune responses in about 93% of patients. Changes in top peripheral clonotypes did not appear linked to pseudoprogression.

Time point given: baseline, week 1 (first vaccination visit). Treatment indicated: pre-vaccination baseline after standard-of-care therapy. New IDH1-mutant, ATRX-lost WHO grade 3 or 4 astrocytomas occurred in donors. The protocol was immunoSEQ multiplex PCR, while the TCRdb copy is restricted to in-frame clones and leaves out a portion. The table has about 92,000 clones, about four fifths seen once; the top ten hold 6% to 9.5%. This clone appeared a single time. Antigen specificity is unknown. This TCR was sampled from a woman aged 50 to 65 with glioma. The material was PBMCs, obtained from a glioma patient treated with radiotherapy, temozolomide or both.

The DNA of the CDR3 is TGTGCCAGCAGCCCTACAAGGTCTGGCGGGTCCCAGTACTTC. Amino acid sequence: CASSPTRSGGSQYF. The rearrangement uses TRBV14 and TRBJ2-5, with D perhaps matching TRBD2 (5 bases). Germline values: CDR1 SGHDN, CDR2 FVKESK. Trimming shortened V by 4 bases and J by 9 bases, and 18 bases separated the two germline ends. The CDR3 is 14 residues long.